The next 30 T cell receptor beta chains were all read from a single sample in a study of Ad26.COV2.S vaccination and SARS-CoV-2 variants. As to treatment: some 20 received Ad26.COV2.S at low or high dose, single or two shots; five or six received placebo; per-sample allocation not given. Sampling was performed 63 days after the first vaccine or placebo injection. Using immunoSEQ multiplex PCR, the repertoire was profiled, and TCRdb retains in-frame clones only, with some absent. The table records about 480,000 clones, roughly 89% of them present only once. This material consisted of peripheral blood, taken in a trial of Ad26.COV2.S vaccine versus placebo. The origin of the receptors is a person aged 18-65 years who received the Ad26.COV2.S COVID-19 vaccine or a placebo.

V is TRBV5-4 and J is TRBJ2-2, with D tentatively TRBD2 (7 bases). This CDR3 contains 15 residues. Germline loops: CDR1 SGHNT, CDR2 YYREEE (reference sequence). Trimming left V 6 bases short and J 0 bases short, with 12 bases between. CDR3: CASTLGGPNTGELFF. CDR3 DNA: TGTGCCAGCACCCTCGGGGGGCCGAACACCGGGGAGCTGTTTTTT.

J is TRBJ2-3 and V is TRBV27; TRBD1 matches 7 bases. J was trimmed by 5 bases and V by 4 bases; bases with no gene match: 12. The CDR3 has 16 amino acids. Germline V gene data show CDR1 as MNHEY and CDR2 as SMNVEV (reference sequence). This CDR3 is CASSWVDRVGRDTQYF. The CDR3 nucleotides read TGTGCCAGCAGTTGGGTTGACAGGGTGGGGAGAGATACGCAGTATTTT.

This chain links TRBV29-1 with TRBJ2-1; 8 nucleotides align to TRBD2. The CDR3 is made up of 14 amino acids. Germline lookup yields CDR1 SQVTM and CDR2 ANQGSEA. V gave up 7 bases and J gave up 0 bases; unmatched junction bases: 5. The CDR3 reads CSAPGGSSYNEQFF. The CDR3 coding sequence is TGCAGCGCTCCGGGGGGGAGCTCCTACAATGAGCAGTTCTTC.

CDR3 region: CASGPSQETQYF. In DNA form, the CDR3 reads TGTGCCAGTGGGCCGTCCCAAGAGACCCAGTACTTC. V gene TRBV9 combines with J gene TRBJ2-5, with D unclear. The CDR3 sequence is 12 residues long. CDR1 is SGDLS, CDR2 YYNGEE, per germline. V shed 8 bases and J shed 1 base, with 9 bases lying between them.

The chain is built from TRBV28 and TRBJ2-5; D not certain. Germline values: CDR1 MDHEN, CDR2 SYDVKM. The V end lost 2 bases, the J end lost 5 bases, and 9 bases lay between the germline ends. The CDR3 has 13 residues. CDR3 loop: CASSLGPWETQYF. Written as DNA, the CDR3 is TGTGCCAGCAGTTTAGGCCCGTGGGAGACCCAGTACTTC.

The V call is TRBV6-2 or TRBV6-3, the J call TRBJ1-2; 7 bases map to TRBD1. Unmatched junction bases numbered 8, after V lost 5 bases and J lost 2 bases. The CDR3 is 15 amino acids. CDR1 and CDR2 from the germline V gene are MNHEY and SVGEGT. The CDR3 DNA follows: TGTGCCAGCAGTCCCCTCCGGACAGGCAACTATGGCTACACCTTC. It translates to CASSPLRTGNYGYTF.

This clone has a handful of counts. The chain combines TRBV15 with TRBJ2-1; no definite D call. From germline, CDR1 is LNHNV and CDR2 YYDKDF (reference sequence). V gave up 2 bases and J gave up 10 bases, with 9 bases separating them. There are 12 residues in the CDR3. As DNA, the CDR3 is TGTGCCACCAGCAGATCGGGTGGCGAGCAGTTCTTC. As protein: CATSRSGGEQFF.

This clone is a singleton in its sample. This chain uses TRBV4-3 with TRBJ2-1, with TRBD2 identical over 12 bases. The germline gives CDR1 LGHNA, CDR2 YSLEER. The CDR3 has 14 residues. The J segment lost 9 bases and the V segment lost 8 bases, leaving 8 bases of the junction unmatched. The CDR3 here is CASSRTSGIVEQFF. CDR3 bases: TGCGCCAGCTCCCGGACTAGCGGGATTGTTGAGCAGTTCTTC.

This chain connects TRBV28 to TRBJ1-2; 7 bases align to TRBD1. Germline V lookup: CDR1 MDHEN, CDR2 SYDVKM. This CDR3 has 17 residues. J lost 0 bases, V lost 4 bases, and 11 bases had no gene match. Here the CDR3 DNA reads TGTGCCAGCAGTTCATCCGCAGGGGGGCTCACTAACTATGGCTACACCTTC. Residues: CASSSSAGGLTNYGYTF.

The rearrangement uses TRBV7-2 and TRBJ1-3; D gene unclear. Germline V gene sequence: CDR1 SGHTA, CDR2 FQGNSA. This CDR3 is 16 amino acids long. The germline V and J ends were trimmed by 8 bases and 4 bases, with 21 bases remaining between them. The CDR3 reads CASELRSKGVGNTIYF. CDR3 coding DNA: TGTGCCAGCGAACTGAGATCGAAGGGTGTAGGAAACACCATATATTTT.

The genes are TRBV9 and TRBJ1-6; 7 nucleotides match TRBD1. The V and J ends lost 4 bases and 6 bases, in that order; junction bases with no gene match: 7. CDR3 length: 15 residues. Germline values: CDR1 SGDLS, CDR2 YYNGEE. The CDR3 reads CASSPAQGVNSPLHF. For the CDR3, the DNA is TGTGCCAGCAGCCCTGCTCAGGGGGTTAATTCACCCCTCCACTTT.

This clone was picked up one time. The chain joins TRBV5-5 to TRBJ2-7, with D unresolved. V lost 4 bases to trimming and J lost 2 bases, with 19 bases between them. This CDR3 is built from 16 residues. Germline values: CDR1 SGHKS, CDR2 YYEKEE (reference sequence). The CDR3 sequence: CASSVSPGRETYEQYF. The CDR3 nucleotides read TGTGCCAGCAGCGTCTCGCCAGGACGCGAGACCTACGAGCAGTACTTC.

A few counts support this clone. V is TRBV30 and J is TRBJ2-4; 13 bases line up with TRBD2. The CDR3 has 14 amino acids. Germline V gene lookup returns CDR1 GTSNPN and CDR2 SVGIG (reference sequence). The trim removed 3 bases at V and 9 bases at J, leaving 5 bases unmatched. This CDR3 reads CAWRWTSGSPIQYF. DNA for the CDR3: TGTGCCTGGAGATGGACTAGCGGGAGTCCCATTCAGTACTTC.

CDR3 DNA: TGCGCCAGCAGCCAAGAGGGACAGGGGACCTACGAGCAGTACTTC. It is translated as CASSQEGQGTYEQYF. This rearrangement joins TRBV4-3 to TRBJ2-7; TRBD1 matches 10 bases. The trim removed 0 bases at V and 2 bases at J, leaving 1 base unmatched. The CDR3 contains 15 residues. The V gene's germline CDR1 is LGHNA and CDR2 YSLEER.

The chain links TRBV5-4 to TRBJ2-1; D may be TRBD1 or TRBD2 (7 bases each). The CDR3 length is 15 residues. The germline V gene has CDR1 SGHNT and CDR2 YYREEE (reference sequence). Between the trimmed V and J ends, which lost 4 bases and 0 bases, there was a span of 11 bases. The CDR3 reads CASSPGGVSYNEQFF. As DNA, the CDR3 is TGTGCCAGCAGCCCAGGGGGGGTCTCCTACAATGAGCAGTTCTTC.

The V gene is TRBV23-1, the J gene TRBJ2-3, with D tentatively TRBD1 or TRBD2 (5 bases each). TRBV23-1 is labeled an ORF, and its function is uncertain. This CDR3 spans 11 amino acids. Trimming removed 10 bases at V and 5 bases at J, with 10 bases between. This CDR3 reads CATGRKDTQYF. The CDR3 DNA is TGCGCCACAGGGAGAAAAGATACGCAGTATTTT.

The rearrangement uses TRBV5-8 and TRBJ1-5; tentative D call: TRBD1 (5 bases). CDR3 size: 14 residues. Trimming removed 0 bases from V and 4 bases from J, with 8 bases in between. Looked up from germline, CDR1 is SGHTS and CDR2 is YDEGEE. The CDR3 coding sequence is TGTGCCAGCAGCTTGGTAGCAGGGAATCAGCCCCAGCATTTT. As protein: CASSLVAGNQPQHF.

The genes are TRBV5-1 and TRBJ2-5; 7 positions match TRBD2. The CDR3 runs to 15 residues. The trim removed 0 bases at V and 3 bases at J, leaving 5 bases unmatched. Germline-derived CDR1 and CDR2 are SGHRS and YFSETQ. The CDR3 loop is CASSLVSSGKETQYF. In nucleotides, the CDR3 is TGCGCCAGCAGCTTGGTATCTAGCGGTAAAGAGACCCAGTACTTC.

This chain uses TRBV5-1 with TRBJ2-1, with 11 nucleotides matching TRBD2. CDR3 size: 16 residues. V lost 2 bases and J lost 9; bases outside the gene matches: 10. Germline CDR1 reads SGHRS; CDR2 reads YFSETQ. The CDR3: CASSFLQTSGTSEQFF. The CDR3, as DNA: TGCGCCAGCAGCTTTTTACAGACTAGCGGGACTAGTGAGCAGTTCTTC. The full variable domain, rest sourced from reference TRBV5-1 and TRBJ2-1, is KAGVTQTPRYLIKTRGQQVTLSCSPISGHRSVSWYQQTPGQGLQFLFEYFSETQRNKGNFPGRFSGRQFSNSRSEMNVSTLELGDSALYLCASSFLQTSGTSEQFFGPGTRLTVL.

V gene TRBV7-2 combines with J gene TRBJ2-1; 9 bases align to TRBD2. Trimming at V came to 4 bases and at J to 4 bases, leaving 8 bases not matched to a gene. Per the germline V gene, CDR1 is SGHTA and CDR2 is FQGNSA. The CDR3 has 16 residues. This CDR3 is CASSSQTSGFYNEQFF. For the CDR3, the DNA is TGTGCCAGCAGCTCGCAGACTAGCGGATTTTACAATGAGCAGTTCTTC.

The chain couples TRBV6-2 or TRBV6-3 to TRBJ2-1, with a tentative D call TRBD2 (5 bases). This CDR3 spans 10 amino acids. CDR1 and CDR2 from the germline V gene are MNHEY and SVGEGT. Trimming cost V 5 bases and J 16 bases, with 12 bases left between them. The chain's CDR3 is CASSLGKIFF. The DNA of the CDR3 is TGTGCCAGCAGTCTCGGGAAGATCTTCTTC.

The chain employs TRBV11-2 and TRBJ1-2; D perhaps matches TRBD1 (5 bases). Germline CDR1 reads SGHAT; CDR2 reads FQNNGV. The germline V and J ends were trimmed by 7 bases and 4 bases, with 13 bases remaining between them. This CDR3 is built from 13 residues. CDR3 amino acids: CASTRSTAYGYTF. The CDR3 region has the DNA TGTGCCAGCACCCGATCGACAGCCTATGGCTACACCTTC.

The rearrangement links TRBV27 to TRBJ2-5; the D gene could be TRBD1 or TRBD2 (5 bases each). Germline V gene data show CDR1 as MNHEY and CDR2 as SMNVEV (reference sequence). The V end lost 7 bases, the J end lost 7 bases, and 16 bases lay between the germline ends. The CDR3 consists of 13 residues. The CDR3 DNA reads TGTGCCAGCACCCTATTCCTTGGGGGGACCCAGTACTTC. This codes for CASTLFLGGTQYF.

The chain couples TRBV18 to TRBJ2-2, with D perhaps being TRBD1 or TRBD2 (6 bases each). Between the trimmed V and J ends, which lost 1 base and 6 bases, there was a span of 18 bases. This CDR3 has 17 amino acids. CDR1 is KGHSH and CDR2 is LQKENI in the germline V gene. DNA of the CDR3: TGTGCCAGCTCACCACGGCAGGGGACTCCGCCCCCCGGGGAGCTGTTTTTT. Protein: CASSPRQGTPPPGELFF.

As DNA, the CDR3 is TGCAGCGCGATAAGGGGCATGGGGGAGCAGTACTTC. Translated: CSAIRGMGEQYF. The chain is built from TRBV29-1 and TRBJ2-7; D possibly corresponds to TRBD1 (5 bases). Germline V gene data show CDR1 as SQVTM and CDR2 as ANQGSEA. V lost 7 bases to trimming and J lost 7 bases, with 17 bases between them. The CDR3 is made up of 12 amino acids.

The chain couples TRBV9 to TRBJ2-1; 9 nucleotides agree with TRBD2. The V and J ends lost 1 base and 7 bases, in that order; junction bases with no gene match: 9. This CDR3 has 16 residues. In germline, CDR1 is SGDLS, CDR2 YYNGEE. The CDR3 protein is CASSVTGSGSRNEQFF. The CDR3 nucleotides are TGTGCCAGCAGCGTAACTGGTAGCGGGAGCAGGAATGAGCAGTTCTTC.

The rearrangement joins TRBV4-2 to TRBJ2-7, with 12 positions matching TRBD2. CDR1 LGHNA and CDR2 YNFKEQ come from the germline V gene. With V trimmed by 4 bases and J by 6 bases, 31 bases remained unmatched. This CDR3 region has 23 residues. The CDR3 nucleotides are TGTGCCAGCAGCCTCCCCCCGGGGGGCGGAAGGACTAGCGGGAAGCCAGAGCTGGGCGAGCAGTACTTC. It translates to CASSLPPGGGRTSGKPELGEQYF.

The V call is TRBV19, the J call TRBJ2-3; D unresolved. This CDR3 is 15 amino acids long. Looked up from germline, CDR1 is LNHDA and CDR2 is SQIVND (reference sequence). With 0 bases removed from V and 0 bases from J, the gap between germline ends came to 7 bases. The CDR3 sequence is CASSIDTASTDTQYF. CDR3 sequence (DNA): TGTGCCAGTAGTATAGATACCGCTAGCACAGATACGCAGTATTTT.

The V call is TRBV6-5, the J call TRBJ2-1; D is perhaps TRBD1 (5 bases). This CDR3 comprises 13 residues. CDR1 is MNHEY, CDR2 SVGAGI, per germline. Trimming cost V 5 bases and J 5 bases, with 10 bases left between them. CDR3 amino acids: CASSTDRNNEQFF. In DNA form, the CDR3 reads TGTGCCAGCAGTACTGACAGAAACAATGAGCAGTTCTTC.

Only one count was recorded for this clone. The chain uses TRBV29-1 and TRBJ2-3; TRBD2 is a possible D gene (6 bases). V was trimmed by 4 bases and J by 3 bases, leaving 8 bases between them. In germline, CDR1 is SQVTM, CDR2 ANQGSEA. The length of the CDR3 is 12 residues. The CDR3 loop is CSVVAETDTQYF. The CDR3 DNA sequence: TGCAGCGTTGTAGCGGAAACAGATACGCAGTATTTT.